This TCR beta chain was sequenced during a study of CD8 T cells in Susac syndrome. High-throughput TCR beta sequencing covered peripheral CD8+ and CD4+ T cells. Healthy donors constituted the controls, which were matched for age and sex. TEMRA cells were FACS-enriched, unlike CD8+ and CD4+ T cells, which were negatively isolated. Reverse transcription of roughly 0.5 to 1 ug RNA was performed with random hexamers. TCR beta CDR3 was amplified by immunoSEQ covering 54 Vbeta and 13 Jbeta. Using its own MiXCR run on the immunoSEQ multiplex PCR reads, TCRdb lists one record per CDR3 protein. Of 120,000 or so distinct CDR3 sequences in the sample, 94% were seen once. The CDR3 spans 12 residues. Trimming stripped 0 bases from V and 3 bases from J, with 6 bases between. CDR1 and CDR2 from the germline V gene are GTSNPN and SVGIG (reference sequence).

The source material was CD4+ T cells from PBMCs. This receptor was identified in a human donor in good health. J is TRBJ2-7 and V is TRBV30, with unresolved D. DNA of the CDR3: TGTGCCTGGAGTGTAATAGGCTACGAGCAGTACTTC. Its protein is CAWSVIGYEQYF.